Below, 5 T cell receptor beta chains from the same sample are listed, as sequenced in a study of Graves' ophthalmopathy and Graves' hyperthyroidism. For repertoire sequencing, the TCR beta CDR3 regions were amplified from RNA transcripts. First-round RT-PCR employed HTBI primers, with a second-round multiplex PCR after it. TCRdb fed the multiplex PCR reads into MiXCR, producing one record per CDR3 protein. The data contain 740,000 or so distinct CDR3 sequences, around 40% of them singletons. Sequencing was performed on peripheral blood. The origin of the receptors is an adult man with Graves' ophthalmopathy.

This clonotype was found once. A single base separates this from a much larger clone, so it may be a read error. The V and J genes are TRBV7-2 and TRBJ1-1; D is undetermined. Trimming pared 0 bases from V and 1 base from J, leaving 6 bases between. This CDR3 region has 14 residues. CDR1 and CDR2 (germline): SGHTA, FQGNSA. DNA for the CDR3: TGTACCAGCAGCTTAGCGAACTCGAACACTGAAGCTTTCTTT. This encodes CTSSLANSNTEAFF.

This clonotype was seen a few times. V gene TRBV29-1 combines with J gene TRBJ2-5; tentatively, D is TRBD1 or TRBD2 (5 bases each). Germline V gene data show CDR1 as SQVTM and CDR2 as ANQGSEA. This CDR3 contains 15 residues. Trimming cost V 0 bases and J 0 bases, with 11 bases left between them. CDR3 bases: TGCAGCGTTGAAGATCCCAGGGAGCACCAAGAGACCCAGTACTTC. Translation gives CSVEDPREHQETQYF.

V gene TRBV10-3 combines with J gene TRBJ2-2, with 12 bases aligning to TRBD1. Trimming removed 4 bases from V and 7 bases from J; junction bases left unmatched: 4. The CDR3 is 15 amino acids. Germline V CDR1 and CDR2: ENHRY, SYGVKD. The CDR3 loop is CAISARDRGRGELFF. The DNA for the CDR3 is TGTGCCATCAGTGCCAGGGACAGGGGGCGCGGGGAGCTGTTTTTT.

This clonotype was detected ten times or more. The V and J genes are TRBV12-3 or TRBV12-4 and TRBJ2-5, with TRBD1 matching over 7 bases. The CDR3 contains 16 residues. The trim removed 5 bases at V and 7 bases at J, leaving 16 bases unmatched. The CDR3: CASSTTGQDVGVTQYF. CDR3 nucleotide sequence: TGTGCCAGCAGTACCACCGGACAGGACGTTGGTGTGACCCAGTACTTC.

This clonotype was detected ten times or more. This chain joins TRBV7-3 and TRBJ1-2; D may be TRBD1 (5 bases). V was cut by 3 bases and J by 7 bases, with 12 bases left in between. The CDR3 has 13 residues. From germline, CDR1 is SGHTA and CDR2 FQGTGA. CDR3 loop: CASSFGGGSGYTF. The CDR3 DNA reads TGTGCCAGCAGCTTCGGGGGAGGCAGTGGCTACACCTTC.